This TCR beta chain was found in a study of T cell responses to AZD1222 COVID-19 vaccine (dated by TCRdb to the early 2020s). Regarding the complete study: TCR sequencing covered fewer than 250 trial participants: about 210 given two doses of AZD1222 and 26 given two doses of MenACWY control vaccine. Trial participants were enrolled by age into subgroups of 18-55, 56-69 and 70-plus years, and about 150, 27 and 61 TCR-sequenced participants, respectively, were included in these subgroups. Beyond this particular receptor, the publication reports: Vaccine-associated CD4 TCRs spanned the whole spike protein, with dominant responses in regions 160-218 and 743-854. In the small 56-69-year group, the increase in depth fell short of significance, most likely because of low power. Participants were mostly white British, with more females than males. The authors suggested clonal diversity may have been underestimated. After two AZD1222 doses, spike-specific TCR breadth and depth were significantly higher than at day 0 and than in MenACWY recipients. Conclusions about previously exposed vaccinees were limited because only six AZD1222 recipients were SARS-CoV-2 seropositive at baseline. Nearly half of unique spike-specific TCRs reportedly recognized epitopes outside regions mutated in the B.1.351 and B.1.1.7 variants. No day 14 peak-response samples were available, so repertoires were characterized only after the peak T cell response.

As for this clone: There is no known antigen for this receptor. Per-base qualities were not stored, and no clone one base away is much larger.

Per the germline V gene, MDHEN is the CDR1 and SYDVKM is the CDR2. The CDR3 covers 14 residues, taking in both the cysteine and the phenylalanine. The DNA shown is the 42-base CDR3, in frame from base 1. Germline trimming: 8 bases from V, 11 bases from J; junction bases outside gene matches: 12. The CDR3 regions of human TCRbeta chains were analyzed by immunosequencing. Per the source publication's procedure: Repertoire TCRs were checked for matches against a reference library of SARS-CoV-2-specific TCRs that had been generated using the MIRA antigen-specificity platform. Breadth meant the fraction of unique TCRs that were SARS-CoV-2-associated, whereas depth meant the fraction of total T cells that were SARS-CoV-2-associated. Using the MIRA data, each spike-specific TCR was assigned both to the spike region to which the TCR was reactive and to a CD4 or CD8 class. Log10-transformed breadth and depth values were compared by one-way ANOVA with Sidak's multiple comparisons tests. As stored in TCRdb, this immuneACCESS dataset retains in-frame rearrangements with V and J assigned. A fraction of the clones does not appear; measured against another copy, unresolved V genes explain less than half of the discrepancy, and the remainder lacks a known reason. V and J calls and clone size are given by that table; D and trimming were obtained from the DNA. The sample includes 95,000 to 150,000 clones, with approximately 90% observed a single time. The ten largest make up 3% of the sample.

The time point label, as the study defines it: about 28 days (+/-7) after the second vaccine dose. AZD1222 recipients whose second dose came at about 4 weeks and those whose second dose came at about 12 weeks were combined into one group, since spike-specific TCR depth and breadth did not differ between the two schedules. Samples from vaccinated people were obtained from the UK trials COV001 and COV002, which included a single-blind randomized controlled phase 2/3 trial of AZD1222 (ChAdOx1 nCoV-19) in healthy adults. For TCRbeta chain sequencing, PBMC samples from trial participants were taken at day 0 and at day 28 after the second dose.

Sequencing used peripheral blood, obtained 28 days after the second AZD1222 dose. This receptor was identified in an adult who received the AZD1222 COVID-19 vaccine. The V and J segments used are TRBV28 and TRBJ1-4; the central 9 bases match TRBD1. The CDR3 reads CASRTGTGSWKLFF. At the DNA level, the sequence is TGTGCCAGCCGAACCGGGACAGGGAGTTGGAAACTGTTTTTT.